Sequencing of this TCR beta chain was carried out in a study of control samples from healthy donors and cancer patients. Germline CDR1 is MNHNY and CDR2 is SVGAGI (reference sequence). This CDR3 has 13 amino acids. V lost 4 bases, J lost 3 bases, and 9 bases lay in between. Generated by immunoSEQ multiplex PCR, the TCRdb table keeps only in-frame clones and is missing some. The sample lists some 200,000 clones, 90% to 95% occurring once. Sequenced sample: blood. The V gene is TRBV6-6, the J gene TRBJ1-1; tentatively, D is TRBD1 (6 bases). The clonotype was recovered from a young woman in good health. CDR3 amino acids: CASSWRGDTEAFF. CDR3 bases: TGTGCCAGCAGTTGGAGGGGGGACACTGAAGCTTTCTTT.